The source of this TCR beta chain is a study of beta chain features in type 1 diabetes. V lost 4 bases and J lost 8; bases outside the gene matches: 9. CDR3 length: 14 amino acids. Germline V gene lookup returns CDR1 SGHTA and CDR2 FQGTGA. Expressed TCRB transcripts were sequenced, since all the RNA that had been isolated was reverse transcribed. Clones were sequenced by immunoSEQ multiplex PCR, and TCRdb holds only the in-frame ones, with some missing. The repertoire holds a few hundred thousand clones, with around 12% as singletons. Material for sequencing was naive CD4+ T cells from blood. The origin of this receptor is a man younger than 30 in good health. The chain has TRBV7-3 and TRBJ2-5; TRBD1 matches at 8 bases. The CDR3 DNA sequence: TGTGCCAGCAGCTCCGACAGGGGATCGGGAACCCAGTACTTC. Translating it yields CASSSDRGSGTQYF.